The entry that follows covers one T cell receptor (beta chain) sequence. This clone was picked up a small number of times. Its antigen is not yet known. No much larger clonotype is one base removed from it; base qualities were not supplied. The goal of deep resolution MiSeq sequencing was a depth between 1 in 1 million and 1 in 200,000 T cells, and coverage averaged 10x per clonotype. The immunoSEQ hsTCRB Kit was used to generate the TCR beta libraries. Processing in the source paper ran as follows. The data were analyzed with ImmunoSEQ Analyzer and ImmunoSEQ Data Assistant, and V, D and J gene assignments followed IMGT definitions. Clonality, which ranges from 0 to 1, was calculated as one minus the normalized Shannon entropy of productive rearrangement frequencies. Only overrepresented clonotypes making up at least 0.05% of the repertoire of each patient were included in the public clonotype analysis. Approximately 14 age-matched healthy donor repertoires from immuneACCESS were used as controls for clonality. Not all clones reach the TCRdb copy of this immuneACCESS table, which keeps in-frame sequences only. Checked studies attribute under half of the gap to unresolved V genes and leave the rest unexplained. D and trimming come from the DNA, and the V and J calls and clone size come from that table. The sample table contains 58,000 or so clones; only one count was recorded for approximately 57% of them. Together, the top ten hold about 15% of the sample.

The record originates from a study of cytotoxic CD8 clonotypes in ibrutinib-treated CLL (dated by TCRdb to the early 2020s). Context from the whole study: In this cohort, over 14 patients were treatment-naive and fewer than 13 were relapsed/refractory, while around 18 had unmutated IGHV. Samples at response were collected after a median of about 13 months of treatment, with a range of 6 to 36 months. All remission and progressive disease samples were collected while patients were still receiving ibrutinib. Responses were partial in about 25 patients and complete in 2; after median around 65 months follow-up, approximately 15 stayed in remission and roughly twelve progressed. Of the roughly 79 people in the trial, approximately 26 had longitudinal samples available. On average, each sample yielded hundreds of thousands of productive templates and tens of thousands of productive rearrangements. Cryopreserved peripheral blood mononuclear cells were obtained before treatment, at response, and at either sustained remission or disease progression.

Germline trimming amounts to 6 bases on V and 8 bases on J, with 9 as the count of junction bases outside the gene matches. The CDR3 spans 14 residues, from the cysteine through the phenylalanine. Of all the DNA, just the CDR3 is kept, 42 bases in frame from base 1. According to the germline V gene, CDR1 reads MNHNS and CDR2 reads SASEGT. The sample's time point label is to be understood as: approximately twelve months on ibrutinib. For TCR beta library preparation, about 2 micrograms of genomic DNA were isolated from cryopreserved PBMCs. High-throughput TCR beta sequencing was performed on longitudinal blood samples from CLL patients receiving ibrutinib monotherapy. The patients took part in an open-label, single-center phase 2 trial of ibrutinib monotherapy. On the study overall, not on this receptor specifically: Clonality increased at ibrutinib response, stayed stable in sustained remission, and fell back toward baseline at progression. Sustained-remission and progressing patients did not have matched sampling times, and lymph node repertoires were not examined. At baseline, clonality was higher than in age-matched healthy donors and showed a strong correlation with circulating CD8+ T-cell counts. Public clonotypes were rare and either contracted or stayed stable during treatment, and the rise in clonality at ibrutinib response reflected the expansion of private clonotypes.

The chain employs TRBV6-1 and TRBJ1-2; the central 10 bases match TRBD1. This sequence originates from a human donor with chronic lymphocytic leukemia. Sequenced here: PBMCs, sampled after 12 months of ibrutinib treatment. The CDR3 region has the sequence CASSRDRGGDGYTF. The nucleotides read TGTGCCAGCAGCCGGGACAGGGGTGGCGACGGCTACACCTTC.